One sample yielded the 23 T cell receptor beta chains listed below, sequenced in a study of siplizumab effects on memory and regulatory T cells. TCRdb keeps only in-frame clones here, not all; method: immunoSEQ multiplex PCR. The sample lists about 100,000 clones, approximately 90% seen once, with roughly 1.1% in the top ten. Sequenced: CD4+ T cells sorted from blood. The receptors here all came from a human donor in good health.

This clone was seen just once. The V call is TRBV27, the J call TRBJ2-4; no clear D gene. Trimming left V 3 bases short and J 7 bases short, with 10 bases between. Germline values: CDR1 MNHEY, CDR2 SMNVEV (reference sequence). The CDR3 runs to 13 residues. This chain's CDR3 is CASSLSPLNIQYF. CDR3 DNA: TGTGCCAGCAGTTTGTCCCCTCTGAACATTCAGTACTTC.

The chain links TRBV7-9 to TRBJ2-2; 11 nucleotides align to TRBD2. The trim removed 4 bases at V and 7 bases at J, leaving 11 bases unmatched. CDR3 length equals 17 residues. In germline, CDR1 is SEHNR, CDR2 FQNEAQ (reference sequence). CDR3 sequence: CASSSGLAGGPVGELFF. CDR3 DNA: TGTGCCAGCAGCTCTGGCTTAGCGGGAGGGCCCGTCGGGGAGCTGTTTTTT.

This clone was observed a few times. The J gene is TRBJ2-7, the V gene TRBV7-6; D uncertain. Germline CDR1 reads SGHVS; CDR2 reads FNYEAQ. There are 14 residues in the CDR3. Trimming removed 0 bases at V and 2 bases at J, with 8 bases between. The CDR3 region has the DNA TGTGCCAGCAGCTTAGCGCCGCGACCCTACGAGCAGTACTTC. It codes for CASSLAPRPYEQYF. Full variable domain (outside the CDR3, taken from reference TRBV7-6 and TRBJ2-7): GAGVSQSPRYKVTKRGQDVALRCDPISGHVSLYWYRQALGQGPEFLTYFNYEAQQDKSGLPNDRFSAERPEGSISTLTIQRTEQRDSAMYRCASSLAPRPYEQYFGPGTRLTVT.

The chain is built from TRBV19 and TRBJ2-7; D perhaps matches TRBD2 (5 bases). There are 13 residues in the CDR3. Germline CDR1 and CDR2: LNHDA and SQIVND (reference sequence). Deletions cut 1 base from V and 3 bases from J, with 7 bases between. The CDR3 DNA is TGTGCCAGTAGTATAGGACGGGACTACGAGCAGTACTTC. It encodes CASSIGRDYEQYF.

The chain employs TRBV30 and TRBJ2-5, with 8 bases that match TRBD1. Trimming at V came to 0 bases and at J to 5 bases, leaving 8 bases not matched to a gene. The CDR3 has 15 residues. CDR1 and CDR2 (germline): GTSNPN, SVGIG (reference sequence). The DNA of the CDR3 is TGTGCCTGGAGTGTAGGTCAGGGGGCTTTTGAGACCCAGTACTTC. Translated, it gives CAWSVGQGAFETQYF.

The rearrangement joins TRBV21-1 to TRBJ2-7. TRBV21-1 is recorded as a pseudogene. The CDR3 totals 16 residues. For the CDR3, the DNA is TGTGCCAGCAGCAAAGAATTTCGCGACCCTTACGACGAGCAGTACTTC. This codes for CASSKEFRDPYDEQYF.

The chain recombines TRBV6-5 with TRBJ2-2; no reliable D call. Looked up from germline, CDR1 is MNHEY and CDR2 is SVGAGI. Trimming pared 4 bases from V and 6 bases from J, leaving 9 bases between. The CDR3 totals 13 residues. CDR3 bases: TGTGCCAGCAGTTCTCGTGTGGCCGGGGAGCTGTTTTTT. Amino acid sequence: CASSSRVAGELFF.

V is TRBV6-1 and J is TRBJ1-2; possibly TRBD1 for D (6 bases). Trimming removed 6 bases at V and 13 bases at J, with 27 bases between. CDR1 is MNHNS, CDR2 SASEGT, per germline. The CDR3 has 15 residues. The CDR3 is CASRITGNKASSGTF. The CDR3 DNA follows: TGTGCCAGCAGAATTACAGGGAATAAGGCCAGTAGTGGCACCTTC.

This clone was seen more than once but under ten times. The V gene is TRBV5-1, the J gene TRBJ1-1, with a possible D match to TRBD1 (5 bases). CDR3 length: 16 residues. Per the germline V gene, CDR1 is SGHRS and CDR2 is YFSETQ. V lost 5 bases and J 1 base, leaving 18 bases between the germline ends. The CDR3: CASSRGIRARNTEAFF. CDR3 DNA sequence: TGCGCCAGCAGTCGGGGTATCAGGGCAAGGAACACTGAAGCTTTCTTT.

The chain links TRBV28 to TRBJ1-2, with D maybe TRBD1 (6 bases). Germline lookup yields CDR1 MDHEN and CDR2 SYDVKM. The CDR3 runs 12 residues. The V gene lost 6 bases and the J gene lost 4 bases, with 9 bases spanning the gap. The DNA for the CDR3 is TGTGCCAGCAGCAGGGGATTCTATGGCTACACCTTC. This gives the protein CASSRGFYGYTF.

V is TRBV6-5 and J is TRBJ2-7; D is unclear. With 2 bases removed from V and 5 bases from J, the gap between germline ends came to 16 bases. This CDR3 contains 15 residues. CDR1 MNHEY and CDR2 SVGAGI come from the germline V gene. The CDR3 protein is CASSYRHPSPHEQYF. The CDR3 DNA is TGTGCCAGCAGTTACCGGCATCCAAGCCCCCACGAGCAGTACTTC.

The rearrangement uses TRBV5-1 and TRBJ2-3; the D gene is possibly TRBD1 (7 bases). Germline loops: CDR1 SGHRS, CDR2 YFSETQ. V gave up 5 bases and J gave up 4 bases, with 14 bases separating them. The CDR3 has 14 amino acids. CDR3 loop: CASREGGGADTQYF. The DNA for the CDR3 is TGCGCCAGCAGGGAAGGAGGGGGCGCAGATACGCAGTATTTT.

The chain has TRBV30 and TRBJ1-6, with TRBD1 matching over 7 bases. CDR3 size: 14 residues. Germline values: CDR1 GTSNPN, CDR2 SVGIG (reference sequence). With 2 bases clipped from V and 8 bases from J, the junction kept 6 bases outside the gene matches. The CDR3 sequence is CAWSLTGEDSPLHF. CDR3 coding DNA: TGTGCCTGGAGTTTAACAGGGGAAGATTCACCCCTCCACTTT.

This clone was detected only once. V gene TRBV18 combines with J gene TRBJ2-5; D gene unclear. Germline loops: CDR1 KGHSH, CDR2 LQKENI. Trimming shortened V by 1 base and J by 5 bases, and 5 bases separated the two germline ends. CDR3 size: 12 residues. The CDR3 region is CASSPRLETQYF. DNA for the CDR3: TGTGCCAGCTCACCACGGCTTGAGACCCAGTACTTC. The full variable domain, its missing parts supplied by reference TRBV18 and TRBJ2-5, is NAGVMQNPRHLVRRRGQEARLRCSPMKGHSHVYWYRQLPEEGLKFMVYLQKENIIDESGMPKERFSAEFPKEGPSILRIQQVVRGDSAAYFCASSPRLETQYFGPGTRLLVL.

This chain joins TRBV7-6 and TRBJ2-7, with D tentatively TRBD2 (6 bases). The CDR3 extends over 14 amino acids. The V end was cut by 3 bases, the J end by 3 bases, with 12 bases between. Germline V gene lookup returns CDR1 SGHVS and CDR2 FNYEAQ. CDR3 in amino acids: CASSLSGARYEQYF. CDR3 DNA sequence: TGTGCCAGCAGCTTGTCGGGAGCTCGCTACGAGCAGTACTTC.

The chain couples TRBV7-9 to TRBJ2-5; tentatively, D is TRBD2 (6 bases). V shed 8 bases and J shed 5 bases, with 6 bases lying between them. CDR1 and CDR2 from the germline V gene are SEHNR and FQNEAQ (reference sequence). This CDR3 spans 10 amino acids. CDR3 amino acids: CASGGETQYF. CDR3 coding DNA: TGTGCCAGCGGGGGGGAGACCCAGTACTTC.

The chain recombines TRBV5-1 with TRBJ2-3; 9 bases line up with TRBD2. Germline V gives CDR1 SGHRS, CDR2 YFSETQ. J lost 2 bases, V lost 5 bases, and 9 bases had no gene match. The CDR3 totals 16 residues. The CDR3 DNA reads TGCGCCAGCAGATCAAGACTAGCGGCAAACACAGATACGCAGTATTTT. Protein product: CASRSRLAANTDTQYF.

The V and J genes are TRBV28 and TRBJ2-4; D might be TRBD1 (5 bases). Trimming took off 6 bases at V and 8 bases at J, with 8 bases between the two ends. CDR3 length: 11 amino acids. Germline V gives CDR1 MDHEN, CDR2 SYDVKM. Here the CDR3 DNA reads TGTGCCAGCAGGGACATGCACATTCAGTACTTC. This codes for CASRDMHIQYF.

The rearrangement joins TRBV12-5 to TRBJ1-2; unclear D gene. This CDR3 spans 12 amino acids. Trimming removed 3 bases at V and 0 bases at J, with 2 bases between. Germline V gene sequence: CDR1 LGHNT, CDR2 FRNRAP. The CDR3 reads CASGFSNYGYTF. The CDR3 nucleotides read TGTGCTAGTGGTTTTTCTAACTATGGCTACACCTTC.

The chain joins TRBV30 to TRBJ1-5, with 9 bases aligning to TRBD1. Germline trimming cut 4 bases from V and 0 bases from J; bases unmatched to any gene: 1. The CDR3 has 14 amino acids. The germline V gene has CDR1 GTSNPN and CDR2 SVGIG (reference sequence). This CDR3 reads CAWTTGGSNQPQHF. For the CDR3, the DNA is TGTGCCTGGACGACAGGGGGTAGCAATCAGCCCCAGCATTTT.

As for this clone: At one end, the junction sequence differs from germline, possibly due to a read error. V and J are TRBV2 and TRBJ2-5; either TRBD1 or TRBD2 may supply D (5 bases each). The germline V gene encodes CDR1 SNHLY and CDR2 FYNNEI. This CDR3 is built from 11 residues. CDR3 sequence reads: CAGRDGETQYF. The CDR3 DNA is TGTGCCGGCAGGGACGGAGAGACCCAGTACTTC.

The rearrangement uses TRBV7-3 and TRBJ1-2; maybe TRBD1 (5 bases). Trimming shortened V by 4 bases and J by 9 bases, and 15 bases separated the two germline ends. CDR3 length equals 13 residues. Germline V gene data show CDR1 as SGHTA and CDR2 as FQGTGA. The CDR3 is CASSSEDRGSYTF. Here the CDR3 DNA reads TGTGCCAGCAGCTCCGAGGACCGGGGCAGCTACACCTTC.

The chain links TRBV27 to TRBJ2-1, with 8 bases identical to TRBD2. CDR1 and CDR2 (germline): MNHEY, SMNVEV (reference sequence). The length of the CDR3 is 17 residues. Trimming took 4 bases from V and 1 from J; bases not matched to a gene: 9. The CDR3 protein is CASSSAPGGRSYNEQFF. The CDR3 DNA follows: TGTGCCAGCAGTTCCGCTCCCGGCGGGAGGTCCTACAATGAGCAGTTCTTC.